This record covers a single T cell receptor beta chain. Its antigen is still unknown. The data originate from a study of molecular identifiers for immune sequencing clone quantification. The CDR3 is made up of 14 amino acids. With 5 bases clipped from V and 5 bases from J, the junction kept 4 bases outside the gene matches. Germline-derived CDR1 and CDR2 are MNHEY and SMNVEV (reference sequence). TCRdb called the PCR reads again in MiXCR, with one record for every CDR3 protein. In the table there are 40,000 to 65,000 distinct CDR3 sequences, about a third of which are singletons. Notes on the study in general: Reportedly, one cell's Jurkat TCR RNA was detected within one million naive CD8 cells.

Sequencing input: naive CD8+ T cells from blood, with Jurkat cell RNA spiked in. Subset indicated: FACS-sorted CD8+CD4-CCR7+CD45RA+ naive T cells. The V call is TRBV27, the J call TRBJ1-5, with TRBD1 matching over 9 bases. The receptor's source is a human donor in good health. Some libraries in this study had Jurkat cell RNA spiked in. The CDR3 nucleotides read TGTGCCAGCAGTACCGGGACAGGGTATCAGCCCCAGCATTTT. Residues: CASSTGTGYQPQHF.